A single sample gave rise to the 20 T cell receptor beta chains below, sequenced in a study of blood T cell repertoires in COVID-19. The data were produced by immunoSEQ multiplex PCR, yet TCRdb's version contains in-frame clones alone and is incomplete. The repertoire consists of roughly 21,000 clones, with 86% occurring once and the leading ten covering around 17%. The specimen sequenced was peripheral blood. The receptor source for this set is a human donor with acute or convalescent COVID-19. The donor label of this sample is uncertain.

The chain has TRBV10-3 and TRBJ2-7; 7 nucleotides agree with TRBD1. From germline, CDR1 is ENHRY and CDR2 SYGVKD. This CDR3 comprises 12 residues. J was trimmed by 5 bases and V by 6 bases; bases with no gene match: 4. The CDR3 loop reads CAISQTGNEQYF. The CDR3 bases are TGTGCCATCAGCCAGACAGGGAACGAGCAGTACTTC.

The chain uses TRBV6-5 and TRBJ2-7; 9 nucleotides match TRBD1. The CDR3 loop spans 14 amino acids. Losses at the gene ends were 6 bases for V and 6 bases for J; bases not matched to a gene: 9. In germline, CDR1 is MNHEY, CDR2 SVGAGI. CDR3 protein: CASRKQGAPGEQYF. CDR3 nucleotides: TGTGCCAGCAGAAAACAGGGGGCGCCTGGCGAGCAGTACTTC.

The rearrangement uses TRBV5-4 and TRBJ2-3, with 12 bases that match TRBD2. This CDR3 has 17 residues. From germline, CDR1 is SGHNT and CDR2 YYREEE (reference sequence). V gave up 1 base and J gave up 5 bases; unmatched junction bases: 8. In DNA, the CDR3 is TGTGCCAGCAGCTTGCTAAGGACTAGCGGGAAGGGAGATACGCAGTATTTT. Translation gives CASSLLRTSGKGDTQYF.

As DNA, the CDR3 is TGTGCCATCAGTGGCAGCGGGAGTGAGACAGATACGCAGTATTTT. Protein sequence: CAISGSGSETDTQYF. The gene calls are TRBV10-3 and TRBJ2-3; 8 positions match TRBD2. CDR3 length: 15 residues. Germline lookup yields CDR1 ENHRY and CDR2 SYGVKD. The V gene end was trimmed by 4 bases and the J gene end by 3 bases; junction bases not matched to a gene: 6.

Only a few counts were recorded for this clone. V usage is TRBV6-1 and J usage is TRBJ2-7, with D unresolved. Trimming removed 1 base at V and 4 bases at J, with 8 bases between. The CDR3 totals 13 residues. Germline assignment: CDR1 MNHNS and CDR2 SASEGT. The CDR3 nucleotides are TGTGCCAGCAGTGAAGGTGAGAGATACGAGCAGTACTTC. This translates into CASSEGERYEQYF.

V gene TRBV6-2 or TRBV6-3 combines with J gene TRBJ1-2, with D possibly matching TRBD1 (5 bases). The CDR3 consists of 14 residues. Between the trimmed V and J ends, which lost 5 bases and 2 bases, there was a span of 12 bases. Germline CDR1 is MNHEY and CDR2 is SVGEGT. CDR3 protein: CASSDSSSNYGYTF. CDR3 sequence (DNA): TGTGCCAGCAGTGACAGTTCATCAAACTATGGCTACACCTTC.

This sequence joins TRBV19 and TRBJ1-4; no firm D call. The germline gives CDR1 LNHDA, CDR2 SQIVND (reference sequence). Trimming took off 6 bases at V and 7 bases at J, with 18 bases between the two ends. The CDR3 runs to 15 residues. For the CDR3, the DNA is TGTGCCAGTAGGAAAGGGCCGGGATTGGGTGAAAAACTGTTTTTT. It is translated as CASRKGPGLGEKLFF.

This chain connects TRBV29-1 to TRBJ1-3, with D possibly being TRBD1 (6 bases). V lost 7 bases, J lost 8 bases, and 18 bases lay in between. Germline CDR1 reads SQVTM; CDR2 reads ANQGSEA. This CDR3 has 13 residues. The CDR3 DNA sequence: TGCAGCGCAGCGGGGGCCGGTTGGGACACCATATATTTT. Translation gives CSAAGAGWDTIYF.

V and J are TRBV7-2 and TRBJ2-4; no definite D call. This CDR3 has 15 residues. The V end was cut by 4 bases, the J end by 3 bases, with 13 bases between. Germline V CDR1 and CDR2: SGHTA, FQGNSA. CDR3 region: CASSSRREVKNIQYF. The CDR3 region has the DNA TGTGCCAGCAGCTCTCGTCGAGAGGTCAAAAACATTCAGTACTTC.

The V and J genes are TRBV7-2 and TRBJ2-2, with 8 positions matching TRBD1. The CDR3 covers 13 residues. Trimming removed 5 bases from V and 7 bases from J; junction bases left unmatched: 3. Germline V CDR1 and CDR2: SGHTA, FQGNSA. CDR3 nucleotides: TGTGCCAGCAGCCGACAGGGGAGCGGGGAGCTGTTTTTT. As protein: CASSRQGSGELFF.

The J gene is TRBJ2-1, the V gene TRBV5-1; 10 positions agree with TRBD2. CDR3 length: 22 amino acids. After removal of 2 bases from V and 9 bases from J, the junction contained 29 bases not matched to a gene. Germline CDR1 and CDR2: SGHRS and YFSETQ. The CDR3 spells CASSLSGVAGSGASGRSREQFF. The CDR3 DNA follows: TGCGCCAGCAGCTTAAGTGGAGTGGCGGGTAGCGGAGCTAGCGGGAGATCTCGTGAGCAGTTCTTC.

This chain connects TRBV29-1 to TRBJ2-7; 10 positions match TRBD2. Germline loops: CDR1 SQVTM, CDR2 ANQGSEA. The V segment lost 4 bases and the J segment 6 bases; nucleotides outside the gene matches: 6. The CDR3 sequence is 13 residues long. The chain's CDR3 is CSVGGLAAPEQYF. The CDR3 DNA reads as TGCAGCGTTGGCGGACTAGCGGCACCCGAGCAGTACTTC.

The rearrangement uses TRBV6-5 and TRBJ2-7; 11 bases match TRBD2. CDR1 MNHEY and CDR2 SVGAGI come from the germline V gene. The CDR3 has 13 residues. V was clipped by 6 bases and J by 4 bases; unmatched bases: 2. CDR3 nucleotide sequence: TGTGCCAGCAGACTAGCGGGGGCTTACGAGCAGTACTTC. Translating it yields CASRLAGAYEQYF.

In its sample, this clone was seen once. The V call is TRBV5-1, the J call TRBJ2-2, with a tentative D call TRBD1 (5 bases). V lost 0 bases and J 6 bases, leaving 9 bases between the germline ends. CDR3 length: 14 amino acids. Germline lookup yields CDR1 SGHRS and CDR2 YFSETQ. The CDR3 DNA reads TGCGCCAGCAGCTTGGAAGGCAGGGCCGGGGAGCTGTTTTTT. This sequence encodes CASSLEGRAGELFF.

This CDR3 is CASSYERAGNTEAFF. CDR3 DNA: TGCGCCAGCAGCTACGAGAGGGCGGGGAACACTGAAGCTTTCTTT. The chain employs TRBV5-1 and TRBJ1-1; D is unclear. Germline CDR1 reads SGHRS; CDR2 reads YFSETQ. The CDR3 loop spans 15 amino acids. Trimming took off 3 bases at V and 1 base at J, with 13 bases between the two ends.

The chain recombines TRBV7-6 with TRBJ1-5, with 8 positions matching TRBD1. The CDR3 contains 18 residues. Germline V gives CDR1 SGHVS, CDR2 FNYEAQ. Germline trimming cut 2 bases from V and 4 bases from J; bases unmatched to any gene: 13. CDR3 nucleotide sequence: TGTGCCAGCAGCTTATCGCCCCCCGGACAGGGTGGGAATCAGCCCCAGCATTTT. Amino acid sequence: CASSLSPPGQGGNQPQHF.

The gene calls are TRBV5-4 and TRBJ2-5; D is perhaps TRBD2 (6 bases). CDR3 length: 16 amino acids. Germline V lookup: CDR1 SGHNT, CDR2 YYREEE (reference sequence). V was shortened by 2 bases and J by 7 bases, with 21 bases between the two germline ends. The CDR3 sequence is CASSLNRDLAGGTQYF. In nucleotides, the CDR3 is TGTGCCAGCAGCTTAAATCGGGACTTAGCTGGGGGGACCCAGTACTTC.

CDR3 DNA sequence: TGTGCCAGCAGTCGATCAACAGGGAGGCTGTTTTTT. This gives the protein CASSRSTGRLFF. The chain carries TRBV12-3 or TRBV12-4 and TRBJ2-2; perhaps TRBD1 as D (6 bases). The CDR3 consists of 12 residues. Trimming took off 5 bases at V and 13 bases at J, with 14 bases between the two ends.

The rearrangement uses TRBV25-1 and TRBJ2-7; 12 bases match TRBD1. The CDR3 runs to 16 residues. The V and J ends lost 1 base and 5 bases, in that order; junction bases with no gene match: 6. The V gene's germline CDR1 is MGHDK and CDR2 SYGVNS. The CDR3 nucleotides read TGTGCCAGCAGTGAATGGGGGGGGACAGGGGGCCACGAGCAGTACTTC. As protein: CASSEWGGTGGHEQYF.

This clone has only one observation. The chain couples TRBV19 to TRBJ2-3, with 9 bases identical to TRBD2. V trimming: 3 bases; J trimming: 0 bases; junction bases outside the gene matches: 4. The CDR3 spans 16 residues. Germline V gene sequence: CDR1 LNHDA, CDR2 SQIVND (reference sequence). The CDR3 here is CASSIVRGGSTDTQYF. The CDR3 DNA reads as TGTGCCAGTAGTATCGTGCGGGGGGGGAGCACAGATACGCAGTATTTT.